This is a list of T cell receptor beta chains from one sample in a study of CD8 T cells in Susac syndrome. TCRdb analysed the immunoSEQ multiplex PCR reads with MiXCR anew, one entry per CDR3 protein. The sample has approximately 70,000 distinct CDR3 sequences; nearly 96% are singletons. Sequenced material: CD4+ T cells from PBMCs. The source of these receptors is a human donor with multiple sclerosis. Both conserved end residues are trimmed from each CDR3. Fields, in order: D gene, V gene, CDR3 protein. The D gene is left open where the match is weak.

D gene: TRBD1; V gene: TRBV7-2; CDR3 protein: ASSLQSGTGGETQY
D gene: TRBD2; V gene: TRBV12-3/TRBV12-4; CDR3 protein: ASSSSGGTGEQY
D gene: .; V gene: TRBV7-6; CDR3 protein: ASSHRDYRGYT
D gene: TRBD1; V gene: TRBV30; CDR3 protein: AWLRDSHNEQF
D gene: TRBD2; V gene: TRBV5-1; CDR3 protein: ASRIGLAGDQETQY
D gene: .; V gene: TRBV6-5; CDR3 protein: ASRVGGPVNEQF
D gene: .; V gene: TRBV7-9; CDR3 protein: ASSLGGRDGRTDTQY
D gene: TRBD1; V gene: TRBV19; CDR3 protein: ASSTDRGNYNSPLH
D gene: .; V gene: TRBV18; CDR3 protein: ASSPRGNTDTQY
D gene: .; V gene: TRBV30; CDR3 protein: AWNLGPPYEQY
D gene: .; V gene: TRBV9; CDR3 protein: ASSAFSGTEAF
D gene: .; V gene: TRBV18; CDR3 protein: ASSLRGNTGELF
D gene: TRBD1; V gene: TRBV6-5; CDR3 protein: ASSYYIRDRVDNEQF
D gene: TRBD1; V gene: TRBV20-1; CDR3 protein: SARDSGRGSNQPQH
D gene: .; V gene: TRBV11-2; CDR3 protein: ASSSYSNQPQH
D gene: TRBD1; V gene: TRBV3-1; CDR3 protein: ASSQEYRGRQPQH
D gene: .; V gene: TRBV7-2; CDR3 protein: ASSLKEGSSYEQY
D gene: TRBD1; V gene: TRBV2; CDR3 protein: AGQEGQMRQETQY
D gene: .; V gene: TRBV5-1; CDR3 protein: ASKAGQETQY
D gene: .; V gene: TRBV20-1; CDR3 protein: SACPYRGYGYT
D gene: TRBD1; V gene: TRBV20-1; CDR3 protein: SAARDRNYNSPLH
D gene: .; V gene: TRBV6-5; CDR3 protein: ASSYAGSPEKLF
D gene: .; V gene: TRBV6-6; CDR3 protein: ASSYSFASYNEQF
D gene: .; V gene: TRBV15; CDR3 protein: ATSSARGILGANVLT
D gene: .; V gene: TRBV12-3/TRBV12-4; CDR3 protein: ASKTGNQETQY
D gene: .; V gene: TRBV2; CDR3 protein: ASSRRVAGSSYEQY
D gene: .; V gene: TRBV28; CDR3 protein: ATLQSSNEKLF
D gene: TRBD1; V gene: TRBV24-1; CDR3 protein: ATQKGALQTQY
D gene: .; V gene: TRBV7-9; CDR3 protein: ASSLIGPDTQY
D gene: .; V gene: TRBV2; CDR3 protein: ASREGPNYGYT
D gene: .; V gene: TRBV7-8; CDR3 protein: ASSLQGRNYGYT
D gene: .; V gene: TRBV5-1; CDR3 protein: ASSETGTFHTEAF
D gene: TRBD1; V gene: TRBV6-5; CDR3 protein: ASSYSTGGNYGYT
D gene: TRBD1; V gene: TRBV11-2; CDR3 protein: ASRKSGTGYTEAF
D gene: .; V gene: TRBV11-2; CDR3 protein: ASSGRDTNEQF
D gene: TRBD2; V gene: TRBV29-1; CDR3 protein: SVRSSGGYDTQY
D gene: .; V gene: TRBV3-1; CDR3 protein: ASSQVETKGEQF
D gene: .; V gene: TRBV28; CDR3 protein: ASSGGGRGGYT
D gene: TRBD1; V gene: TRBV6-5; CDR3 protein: ASRRTGPPYEQY
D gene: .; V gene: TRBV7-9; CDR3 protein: ASIRIQGAEAF